This paragraph reports one TCR beta chain. Its cognate antigen is unknown. This record belongs to a study of tumor and adjacent non-tumor tissue in lung cancer. The wider study: Each sample yielded roughly 4.2 million productive TCRbeta reads on average.

Germline V lookup: CDR1 DFQATT, CDR2 SNEGSKA (reference sequence). J gave up 5 bases and V 7 bases, and 10 bases lay outside the gene matches. This CDR3 contains 13 residues. No cell sorting was done before RNA was extracted from the tissue. Distant lung tissue was collected more than 3 cm away from the tumor edge. Between August and November 2014, newly diagnosed, chemotherapy-naive lung cancer patients underwent thoracic surgery in China. The library came from three nested PCR rounds adapted from ARM-PCR protocols. A single record per CDR3 protein comes from TCRdb applying MiXCR to the multiplex PCR reads. Here the sample spans more than 85,000 distinct CDR3 sequences, roughly two thirds being singletons. General observations from the study: Tumor TCR diversity, when higher, was linked to shorter survival.

The sequence derives from a man in his sixties with non-small cell lung cancer. This rearrangement joins TRBV20-1 to TRBJ1-2; 7 bases align to TRBD1. What was sequenced was distant non-tumor lung tissue. CDR3: CSVSRTGRYGYTF. CDR3 coding DNA: TGCAGTGTTAGTAGGACAGGTAGATATGGCTACACCTTC.